This T cell receptor beta chain was recovered during a study of monozygotic twins with inflammatory bowel disease. The germline gives CDR1 MDHEN, CDR2 SYDVKM. CDR3 size: 14 residues. Following a re-call of the 5' RACE reads, TCRdb has one entry per CDR3 protein and lacks DNA. The sample holds around 400,000 distinct CDR3 sequences. The source material was blood. This sequence originates from a human donor with ulcerative colitis or Crohn's disease, or a healthy co-twin of an affected twin (not recorded which). The genes are TRBV28 and TRBJ2-7. The CDR3 here is CASSPYNDLNEQYF.